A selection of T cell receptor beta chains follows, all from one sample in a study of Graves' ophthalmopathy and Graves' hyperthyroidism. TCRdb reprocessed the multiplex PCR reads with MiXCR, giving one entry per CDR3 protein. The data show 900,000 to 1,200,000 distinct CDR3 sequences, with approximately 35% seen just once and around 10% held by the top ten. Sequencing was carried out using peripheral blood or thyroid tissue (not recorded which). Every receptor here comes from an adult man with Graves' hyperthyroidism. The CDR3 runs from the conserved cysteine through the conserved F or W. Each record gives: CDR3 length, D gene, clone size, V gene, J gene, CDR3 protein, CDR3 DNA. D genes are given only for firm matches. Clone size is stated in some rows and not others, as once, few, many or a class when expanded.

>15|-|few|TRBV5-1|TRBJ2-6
CASSLTVSGANVLTF
TGCGCCAGCAGCTTAACAGTCTCTGGGGCCAACGTCCTGACTTTC
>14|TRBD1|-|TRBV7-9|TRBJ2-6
CASSLGTGAYVLTF
TGTGCCAGCAGCTTAGGAACAGGGGCCTACGTCCTGACTTTC
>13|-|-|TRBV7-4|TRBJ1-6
CASSGGQNSPLHF
TGTGCCAGCAGCGGGGGACAAAATTCACCCCTCCACTTT
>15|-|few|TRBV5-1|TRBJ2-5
CASSYQGGQRETQYF
TGCGCCAGCAGTTACCAGGGGGGACAAAGGGAGACCCAGTACTTC
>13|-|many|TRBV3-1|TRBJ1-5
CASSQGASQPQHF
TGTGCCAGCAGCCAAGGCGCGTCACAGCCCCAGCATTTT
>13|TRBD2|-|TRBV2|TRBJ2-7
CASFGLASYEQYF
TGTGCCAGCTTTGGACTAGCGAGCTACGAGCAGTACTTC
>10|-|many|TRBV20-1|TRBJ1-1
CSASDEEAFF
TGCAGTGCTAGTGACGAAGAAGCTTTCTTT
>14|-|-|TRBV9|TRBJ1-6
CASSGPAVNSPLHF
TGTGCCAGCAGCGGTCCTGCTGTGAATTCACCCCTCCACTTT
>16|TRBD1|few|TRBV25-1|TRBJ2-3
CASSEWGPGGTDTQYF
TGTGCCAGCAGTGAATGGGGCCCAGGGGGTACAGATACGCAGTATTTT
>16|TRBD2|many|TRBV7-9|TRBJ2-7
CASSLAGSGRRDEQYF
TGTGCCAGCAGCTTAGCGGGTAGCGGGAGACGGGACGAGCAGTACTTC
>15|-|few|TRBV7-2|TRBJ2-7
CASSFTGLNSYEQYF
TGTGCCAGCAGCTTCACGGGACTGAACTCCTACGAGCAGTACTTC